This entry lists 29 T cell receptor beta chains sequenced from one sample in a study of cytomegalovirus exposure and HLA in healthy donors. Primers for the PCR totalled 60 Vbeta and 13 Jbeta. Assay used: immunoSEQ multiplex PCR; TCRdb lists only in-frame clones, some missing. Of about 170,000 clones in the sample, under 80% were seen once. Material: PBMCs. The receptors were sampled from a female donor in good health and CMV-seronegative.

The rearrangement uses TRBV7-9 and TRBJ2-1, with 10 positions matching TRBD1. Germline CDR1 reads SEHNR; CDR2 reads FQNEAQ (reference sequence). Losses at the gene ends were 6 bases for V and 6 bases for J; bases not matched to a gene: 8. The CDR3 is made up of 15 amino acids. The DNA of the CDR3 is TGTGCCAGCAGTCACCCGGGACAGGGGAGCAATGAGCAGTTCTTC. Protein product: CASSHPGQGSNEQFF.

J is TRBJ2-7 and V is TRBV19; D is ambiguous. V lost 5 bases, J lost 2 bases, and 10 bases lay in between. Germline CDR1 LNHDA, CDR2 SQIVND (reference sequence). CDR3 length: 13 residues. This chain's CDR3 is CASSVKQAYEQYF. CDR3 DNA: TGTGCCAGTAGTGTAAAGCAGGCCTACGAGCAGTACTTC.

This chain links TRBV5-4 with TRBJ1-1; D call uncertain. The CDR3 contains 14 residues. The V end lost 4 bases, the J end lost 0 bases, and 10 bases lay between the germline ends. Germline loops: CDR1 SGHNT, CDR2 YYREEE (reference sequence). This CDR3 is CASSVQILNTEAFF. For the CDR3, the DNA is TGTGCCAGCAGCGTACAGATATTGAACACTGAAGCTTTCTTT.

V and J are TRBV29-1 and TRBJ2-7, with TRBD2 as a possible D gene (7 bases). V dropped 2 bases and J dropped 3 bases, with 17 bases sitting between them. CDR3 length: 15 amino acids. Germline-derived CDR1 and CDR2 are SQVTM and ANQGSEA. CDR3 sequence: CSVEPRGGNSYEQYF. The CDR3 nucleotides are TGCAGCGTTGAACCCAGGGGAGGGAATAGCTACGAGCAGTACTTC.

This clone showed up just once. The CDR3 nucleotides are TGCGCCAGCAGCCAGGGGGCAGTGGCAACTAATGAAAAACTGTTTTTT. Protein sequence: CASSQGAVATNEKLFF. The chain uses TRBV5-1 and TRBJ1-4; 8 bases fit TRBD1. From germline, CDR1 is SGHRS and CDR2 YFSETQ. The CDR3 has 16 amino acids. J was trimmed by 0 bases and V by 4 bases; bases with no gene match: 5.

The rearrangement uses TRBV9 and TRBJ2-2, with 12 bases fitting TRBD1. V lost 4 bases and J lost 6; bases outside the gene matches: 4. This CDR3 spans 15 amino acids. Germline CDR1 SGDLS, CDR2 YYNGEE. The CDR3 coding sequence is TGTGCCAGCAGCTCCCGGGACAGGGGGCCCGGGGAGCTGTTTTTT. Encoded protein: CASSSRDRGPGELFF.

The chain couples TRBV19 to TRBJ2-7, with 12 bases that match TRBD1. Trimming at V came to 3 bases and at J to 0 bases, leaving 3 bases not matched to a gene. The CDR3 loop spans 16 amino acids. Germline-derived CDR1 and CDR2 are LNHDA and SQIVND (reference sequence). The CDR3 reads CASSIGDRGHSYEQYF. DNA of the CDR3: TGTGCCAGTAGTATCGGGGACAGGGGGCACTCCTACGAGCAGTACTTC.

This chain connects TRBV6-1 to TRBJ1-6, with D unclear. The CDR3 length is 16 residues. Trimming cost V 2 bases and J 6 bases, with 14 bases left between them. Germline loops: CDR1 MNHNS, CDR2 SASEGT. CDR3 region: CASSELTVSANSPLHF. CDR3 coding DNA: TGTGCCAGCAGTGAATTAACAGTGTCTGCTAATTCACCCCTCCACTTT.

This clone was seen only a few times. In nucleotides, the CDR3 is TGTGCCAGCAGCTCGCAACTAGCGGGGGTCACAGATACGCAGTATTTT. Translating gives CASSSQLAGVTDTQYF. This rearrangement joins TRBV5-4 to TRBJ2-3, with 11 bases identical to TRBD2. The CDR3 has 16 residues. Germline V gene lookup returns CDR1 SGHNT and CDR2 YYREEE (reference sequence). Trimming took 3 bases from V and 2 from J; bases not matched to a gene: 5.

The chain links TRBV28 to TRBJ1-2; TRBD1 aligns across 7 bases. The CDR3 length is 14 residues. V lost 7 bases and J lost 7; bases outside the gene matches: 12. Germline V gives CDR1 MDHEN, CDR2 SYDVKM. The CDR3 spells CASTLQGLGSGYTF. CDR3 sequence (DNA): TGTGCCAGCACCCTACAGGGGCTGGGAAGTGGCTACACCTTC.

The chain has TRBV5-6 and TRBJ2-1, with D perhaps TRBD1 (5 bases). Germline CDR1 is SGHDT and CDR2 is YYEEEE. The CDR3 has 14 residues. V gave up 4 bases and J gave up 4 bases, with 12 bases separating them. Here the CDR3 reads CASSMTVTYNEQFF. CDR3 nucleotide sequence: TGTGCCAGCAGCATGACAGTCACTTACAATGAGCAGTTCTTC. The full variable domain, completed using reference TRBV5-6 and TRBJ2-1, is DAGVTQSPTHLIKTRGQQVTLRCSPKSGHDTVSWYQQALGQGPQFIFQYYEEEERQRGNFPDRFSGHQFPNYSSELNVNALLLGDSALYLCASSMTVTYNEQFFGPGTRLTVL.

V gene TRBV11-2 combines with J gene TRBJ2-7; TRBD1 is a possible D gene (6 bases). Trimming pared 1 base from V and 4 bases from J, leaving 14 bases between. This CDR3 has 15 residues. Germline V CDR1 and CDR2: SGHAT, FQNNGV. As DNA, the CDR3 is TGTGCCAGCAGCTTAGTATCTACAGGGCTGTACGAGCAGTACTTC. Translating gives CASSLVSTGLYEQYF.

The chain has TRBV28 and TRBJ2-7; a weak D match, TRBD2 (5 bases). The ends were cut back, 10 bases at V and 0 bases at J, with 13 bases in the middle. Germline-derived CDR1 and CDR2 are MDHEN and SYDVKM. This CDR3 has 13 amino acids. The CDR3 DNA sequence: TGTGCCACCTGGGTAGGGAGCTCCTACGAGCAGTACTTC. Residues: CATWVGSSYEQYF.

The rearrangement uses TRBV6-1 and TRBJ1-2, with 8 bases fitting TRBD1. CDR3 size: 14 residues. Germline V CDR1 and CDR2: MNHNS, SASEGT. The trim removed 7 bases at V and 2 bases at J, leaving 6 bases unmatched. The CDR3 is CASTQTGENYGYTF. Here the CDR3 DNA reads TGTGCCAGCACCCAGACAGGGGAAAACTATGGCTACACCTTC.

The chain couples TRBV7-2 to TRBJ1-5; no firm D call. Germline loops: CDR1 SGHTA, CDR2 FQGNSA. Trimming left V 1 base short and J 2 bases short, with 9 bases between. This CDR3 has 15 residues. CDR3 in DNA: TGTGCCAGCAGCTTAGGACATTCAGGCAATCAGCCCCAGCATTTT. It codes for CASSLGHSGNQPQHF.

The chain employs TRBV5-6 and TRBJ1-5; possibly TRBD1 for D (6 bases). Germline CDR1 and CDR2: SGHDT and YYEEEE. The CDR3 runs 12 residues. Trimming cost V 4 bases and J 6 bases, with 8 bases left between them. The CDR3 sequence: CASSAGAQPQHF. For the CDR3, the DNA is TGTGCCAGCAGCGCAGGGGCTCAGCCCCAGCATTTT.

This chain links TRBV28 with TRBJ2-5; maybe TRBD2 (7 bases). The CDR3 covers 15 residues. Germline assignment: CDR1 MDHEN and CDR2 SYDVKM. Between the trimmed V and J ends, which lost 8 bases and 2 bases, there was a span of 18 bases. The CDR3 DNA is TGTGCCAGCGGAGGGGGGGGTACTGGGCAAGAGACCCAGTACTTC. Protein sequence: CASGGGGTGQETQYF.

This chain joins TRBV9 and TRBJ1-4; D is perhaps TRBD1 (5 bases). The germline V and J ends were trimmed by 4 bases and 8 bases, with 21 bases remaining between them. The V gene's germline CDR1 is SGDLS and CDR2 YYNGEE. The CDR3 extends over 16 amino acids. The CDR3 sequence is CASSPPEAGRNEKLFF. CDR3 bases: TGTGCCAGCAGCCCCCCTGAGGCAGGGCGTAACGAAAAACTGTTTTTT.

As for this clone: The sample contains more than one DNA sequence encoding this CDR3. V usage is TRBV6-5 and J usage is TRBJ1-4, with 10 bases fitting TRBD1. Per germline, CDR1 MNHEY and CDR2 SVGAGI. The ends lost 5 bases at V and 8 bases at J; junction bases unmatched: 5. CDR3 length equals 14 residues. DNA of the CDR3: TGTGCCAGCAGTCCTGGACAGGGGGGGGAAAAACTGTTTTTT. This gives the protein CASSPGQGGEKLFF.

The rearrangement joins TRBV7-3 to TRBJ2-7; 12 bases map to TRBD1. This CDR3 comprises 17 residues. J lost 0 bases, V lost 2 bases, and 5 bases had no gene match. Germline V gene sequence: CDR1 SGHTA, CDR2 FQGTGA. The CDR3 nucleotides are TGTGCCAGCAGCTTAGGGACAGGGGGCTTCGACTCCTACGAGCAGTACTTC. This translates into CASSLGTGGFDSYEQYF.

The J gene is TRBJ1-1, the V gene TRBV7-2; D ambiguous. V was trimmed by 4 bases and J by 0 bases, leaving 6 bases between them. This CDR3 has 13 amino acids. CDR1 is SGHTA, CDR2 FQGNSA, per germline. The CDR3 DNA sequence: TGTGCCAGCAGCTCAGCTATGAACACTGAAGCTTTCTTT. Translated: CASSSAMNTEAFF. The whole variable domain, filled in from reference TRBV7-2 and TRBJ1-1, reads GAGVSQSPSNKVTEKGKDVELRCDPISGHTALYWYRQSLGQGLEFLIYFQGNSAPDKSGLPSDRFSAERTGGSVSTLTIQRTQQEDSAVYLCASSSAMNTEAFFGQGTRLTVV.

The rearrangement uses TRBV14 and TRBJ2-1; 8 bases are a match to TRBD2. The V gene end was trimmed by 2 bases and the J gene end by 8 bases; junction bases not matched to a gene: 11. CDR1 and CDR2 (germline): SGHDN, FVKESK. The CDR3 runs 16 residues. CDR3 DNA sequence: TGTGCCAGCAGCCAACCTTCCGGGACTAGTGGCGATGAGCAGTTCTTC. Translating it yields CASSQPSGTSGDEQFF.

The chain joins TRBV18 to TRBJ2-1; unclear D gene. Germline lookup yields CDR1 KGHSH and CDR2 LQKENI. CDR3 length: 14 residues. V was clipped by 0 bases and J by 6 bases, with 9 bases between them. The DNA of the CDR3 is TGTGCCAGCTCACCACCGTTGGCTAGCAATGAGCAGTTCTTC. It yields the protein CASSPPLASNEQFF.

The chain's CDR3 is CASSRRTGEITEAFF. The CDR3 nucleotides are TGTGCCAGCTCACGGCGGACAGGGGAAATTACTGAAGCTTTCTTT. This chain uses TRBV18 with TRBJ1-1; 9 nucleotides match TRBD1. Germline V gives CDR1 KGHSH, CDR2 LQKENI. V trimming: 4 bases; J trimming: 5 bases; junction bases outside the gene matches: 8. The CDR3 has 15 amino acids.

Of note for this clone: One end of the junction does not line up with germline, which may come from a read error. The rearrangement joins TRBV7-9 to TRBJ1-1; TRBD1 is a possible D gene (6 bases). Looked up from germline, CDR1 is SEHNR and CDR2 is FQNEAQ (reference sequence). The CDR3 runs to 16 residues. The CDR3 sequence: CVSSLALGGGGTEAFF. CDR3 coding DNA: TGTGTCAGCAGCTTAGCCCTTGGGGGGGGCGGTACTGAAGCTTTCTTT.

This clone was observed once. The rearrangement uses TRBV2 and TRBJ1-4; D is ambiguous. CDR1 SNHLY and CDR2 FYNNEI come from the germline V gene. This CDR3 region has 13 residues. Trimming cost V 8 bases and J 5 bases, with 12 bases left between them. The CDR3 bases are TGTGCCAGCGGGAGCCTGGGAAATGAAAAACTGTTTTTT. Its protein product is CASGSLGNEKLFF.

This clone was seen only a few times. This chain connects TRBV18 to TRBJ2-7; tentative D call: TRBD1 (6 bases). CDR3 length equals 12 residues. Between the trimmed V and J ends, which lost 4 bases and 3 bases, there was a span of 7 bases. CDR1 KGHSH and CDR2 LQKENI come from the germline V gene. The CDR3 DNA sequence: TGTGCCAGCTCACAGGACAGCTACGAGCAGTACTTC. Translating it yields CASSQDSYEQYF.

This chain connects TRBV2 to TRBJ1-1; TRBD1 agrees at 8 bases. Looked up from germline, CDR1 is SNHLY and CDR2 is FYNNEI. V lost 3 bases, J lost 1 base, and 1 base stayed unmatched. This CDR3 is built from 14 residues. The CDR3 DNA is TGTGCCAGCAGTGATGGACAGGGGAACACTGAAGCTTTCTTT. It yields the protein CASSDGQGNTEAFF.

The V and J genes are TRBV19 and TRBJ1-5; maybe TRBD1 (5 bases). V shed 6 bases and J shed 5 bases, with 11 bases lying between them. This CDR3 comprises 13 residues. Germline V gene lookup returns CDR1 LNHDA and CDR2 SQIVND (reference sequence). CDR3 sequence (DNA): TGTGCCAGTAGGCAGGGTAATCATCAGCCCCAGCATTTT. It specifies CASRQGNHQPQHF.